Listed below are T cell receptor beta chains from one sample, sequenced in a study of Ad26.COV2.S vaccination and SARS-CoV-2 variants. Sequencing used immunoSEQ multiplex PCR; TCRdb keeps in-frame clones, though not all of them. The table lists 300,000 to 400,000 clones, 90% of them singletons. The material was peripheral blood, obtained in a trial of Ad26.COV2.S vaccine versus placebo. The source of these receptors is a person between 18 and 59 years old who received the Ad26.COV2.S COVID-19 vaccine or a placebo. Both conserved end residues are trimmed from each CDR3.

v_gene,j_gene,CDR3aa
TRBV7-6,TRBJ1-1,ASSLQGATEAF
TRBV28,TRBJ2-3,ASSSWTGGATDTQY
TRBV19,TRBJ1-1,ASKGGIPWTEAF
TRBV7-2,TRBJ1-2,ASSSGTGRSAYT
TRBV27,TRBJ2-7,ASSYSRGDLPEQY
TRBV7-3,TRBJ1-1,ASSPDPEYTEAF
TRBV6-5,TRBJ1-5,ASRFSGQLSKPQH
TRBV5-5,TRBJ1-1,ASNLAVQRNTEAF
TRBV19,TRBJ1-1,ASRFQAGGGEAF
TRBV15,TRBJ1-1,ATSRTHEAF
TRBV24-1,TRBJ1-2,ATSDNRVFYGYT
TRBV7-9,TRBJ2-2,ASSRNRGTNELF
TRBV4-1,TRBJ2-1,ASSQDNGRGGSYNEQF
TRBV13,TRBJ2-5,ASSLGLARGGQETQY
TRBV7-2,TRBJ1-1,ASSLDGGWDTEAF
TRBV21-1,TRBJ2-1,ASSKGEASGRLNEQF
TRBV5-1,TRBJ2-3,ALKGTPY
TRBV25-1,TRBJ1-4,ASSGFMFNEKLF
TRBV21-1,TRBJ2-3,ASSRRGGTDTQY
TRBV6-4,TRBJ2-1,ASSVDPYNEQF